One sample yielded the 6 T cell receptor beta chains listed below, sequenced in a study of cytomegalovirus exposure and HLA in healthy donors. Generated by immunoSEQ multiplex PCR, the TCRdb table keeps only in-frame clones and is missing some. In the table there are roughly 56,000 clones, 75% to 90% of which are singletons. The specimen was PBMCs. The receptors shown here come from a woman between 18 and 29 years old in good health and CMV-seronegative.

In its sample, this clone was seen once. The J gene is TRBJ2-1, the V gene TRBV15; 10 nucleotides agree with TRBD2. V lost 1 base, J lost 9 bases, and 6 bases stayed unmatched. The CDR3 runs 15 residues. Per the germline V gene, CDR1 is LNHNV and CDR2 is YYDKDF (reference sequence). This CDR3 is CATSRATAGGSEQFF. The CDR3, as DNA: TGTGCCACCAGCAGAGCAACAGCGGGAGGGTCTGAGCAGTTCTTC. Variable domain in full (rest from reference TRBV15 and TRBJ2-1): DAMVIQNPRYQVTQFGKPVTLSCSQTLNHNVMYWYQQKSSQAPKLLFHYYDKDFNNEADTPDNFQSRRPNTSFCFLDIRSPGLGDTAMYLCATSRATAGGSEQFFGPGTRLTVL.

The CDR3 is CASTSGGRASSYNEQFF. For the CDR3, the DNA is TGTGCCAGCACCAGCGGTGGGCGGGCGAGCTCCTACAATGAGCAGTTCTTC. V gene TRBV28 combines with J gene TRBJ2-1, with D possibly matching TRBD2 (5 bases). This CDR3 region has 17 residues. V dropped 7 bases and J dropped 0 bases, with 19 bases sitting between them. CDR1 and CDR2 from the germline V gene are MDHEN and SYDVKM.

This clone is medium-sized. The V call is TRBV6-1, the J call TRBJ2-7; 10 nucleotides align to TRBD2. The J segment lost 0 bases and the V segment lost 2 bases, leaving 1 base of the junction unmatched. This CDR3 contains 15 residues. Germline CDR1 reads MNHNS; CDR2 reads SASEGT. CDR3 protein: CASSELAGASYEQYF. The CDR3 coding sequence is TGTGCCAGCAGTGAACTAGCGGGGGCCTCCTACGAGCAGTACTTC.

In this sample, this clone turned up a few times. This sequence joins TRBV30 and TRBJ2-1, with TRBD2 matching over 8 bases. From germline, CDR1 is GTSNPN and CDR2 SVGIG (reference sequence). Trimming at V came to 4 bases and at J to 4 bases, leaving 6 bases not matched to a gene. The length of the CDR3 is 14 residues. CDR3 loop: CAWTGTRAYNEQFF. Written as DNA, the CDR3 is TGTGCCTGGACTGGGACTAGAGCTTACAATGAGCAGTTCTTC.

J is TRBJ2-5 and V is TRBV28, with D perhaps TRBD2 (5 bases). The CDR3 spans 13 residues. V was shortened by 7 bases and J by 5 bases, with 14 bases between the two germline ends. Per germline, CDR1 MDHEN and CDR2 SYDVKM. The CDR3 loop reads CASTVPGWETQYF. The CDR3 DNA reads TGTGCCAGCACCGTCCCGGGGTGGGAGACCCAGTACTTC.

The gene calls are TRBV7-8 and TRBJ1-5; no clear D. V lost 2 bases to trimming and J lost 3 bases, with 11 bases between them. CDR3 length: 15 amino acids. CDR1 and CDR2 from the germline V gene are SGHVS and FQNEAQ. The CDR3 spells CASSLTRRFNQPQHF. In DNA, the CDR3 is TGTGCCAGCAGCTTAACTAGGAGGTTCAATCAGCCCCAGCATTTT.